This is a list of T cell receptor beta chains from one sample in a study of blood T cell repertoires in COVID-19. Produced via immunoSEQ multiplex PCR; TCRdb's table is partial and in-frame only. The data contain around 54,000 clones, about 89% of them seen just once; the ten biggest clones take up over 2%. The sample taken for sequencing was peripheral blood. Every receptor here comes from a human donor in a cohort sampled during active COVID-19. Both conserved end residues are part of each CDR3. Fields, in order: J gene, V gene, clone size, D gene, CDR3 DNA, CDR3 protein. D genes are given only for firm matches. Not all rows give a size; the values are once, few, many and, for expanded clones, a class.

TRBJ1-1 | TRBV7-8 | - | - | TGTGCCAGCAGCTTAGACGGAGCGTGGAATGTGAACACTGAAGCTTTCTTT | CASSLDGAWNVNTEAFF
TRBJ1-5 | TRBV12-3/TRBV12-4 | few | - | TGTGCCAGCAGTTGGGGGGGCCCCCAGCATTTT | CASSWGGPQHF
TRBJ2-1 | TRBV4-3 | - | TRBD2 | TGCGCCAGCAGCCGCGGACTAGCGGCTTACAATGAGCAGTTCTTC | CASSRGLAAYNEQFF
TRBJ1-4 | TRBV23-1 | - | - | TGCGCCAGCAGTCCCCGGAACGTTGGACACTCGAATGAAAAACTGTTTTTT | CASSPRNVGHSNEKLFF
TRBJ2-1 | TRBV7-6 | - | - | TGTGCCAGCAGCTTAGGGTTTAGAGGCTCGGATGAGCAGTTCTTC | CASSLGFRGSDEQFF
TRBJ2-3 | TRBV5-1 | once | - | TGCGCCAGCAGCTTGGACAGTTCTAGCACAGATACGCAGTATTTT | CASSLDSSSTDTQYF
TRBJ2-7 | TRBV4-2 | - | - | TGTGCCAGCAGCCAAGGCGGGAGAGGGGGAGACGAGCAGTACTTC | CASSQGGRGGDEQYF
TRBJ2-1 | TRBV2 | - | TRBD1 | TGTGCCAGCGGGGGACAGACACCTTACAATGAGCAGTTCTTC | CASGGQTPYNEQFF
TRBJ2-2 | TRBV7-2 | - | - | TGTGCCAGCAGCTTACAGTCGGGGAACACCGGGGAGCTGTTTTTT | CASSLQSGNTGELFF
TRBJ1-1 | TRBV7-9 | - | - | TGTGCCAGCAGCTTAGAGAGTCTCTCTGAAGCTTTCTTT | CASSLESLSEAFF
TRBJ2-1 | TRBV7-3 | - | TRBD1 | TGTGCCAGCAGTTTATTAAGACAGGGACAGGACAATGAGCAGTTCTTC | CASSLLRQGQDNEQFF
TRBJ2-6 | TRBV15 | - | TRBD1 | TGTGCCACCAAATGGGACAGGGGGTTGGATGGGGCCAACGTCCTGACTTTC | CATKWDRGLDGANVLTF
TRBJ1-2 | TRBV3-1/TRBV3-2 | - | TRBD1 | TGTGCCAGCAGCCAAGGGGACAGGGGCTATGGCTACACCTTC | CASSQGDRGYGYTF
TRBJ2-1 | TRBV6-5 | few | - | TGTGCCAGCAGGGCATCAGGGGATGAGCAGTTCTTC | CASRASGDEQFF